Shown below are 15 T cell receptor beta chains from a single sample sequenced in a study of T-cell reconstitution after alpha-beta-depleted transplantation in children (dated by TCRdb to about 2016). Libraries came from PCR. The sequencer listed for this sample is Illumina HiSeq 2500. To normalize quantification of the TCRbeta repertoire, the TCR libraries were built with molecular barcoding that relied on unique molecular identifiers. In TCRdb, the public reads were trimmed at Q25 with fastp and aligned with MiXCR, with productive beta chains retained. Entries that share a CDR3 protein sequence are merged under the most common genes and DNA. The sample contains 240,000 or so distinct CDR3 sequences, 7.5% to 9.5% of them found a single time. The ten largest clones take up approximately 6% of the sample. According to the study, the label for this sample's treatment or condition signals: allogeneic hematopoietic cell transplantation with graft depleted of TCRalphabeta T cells and CD19 B cells.

This sample comprised PBMCs, mostly from graft donor cells, obtained 180 days after TCRalphabeta/CD19-depleted stem cell transplant. The origin of the receptors is a male patient between 5 and 17 years old who had a stem cell transplant for acute lymphoblastic leukemia, so the T cells may come from the graft donor.

This clonotype was observed many times. The chain joins TRBV25-1 to TRBJ1-6; D is unresolved. Trimming cost V 2 bases and J 9 bases, with 11 bases left between them. The CDR3 length is 14 residues. From germline, CDR1 is MGHDK and CDR2 SYGVNS. CDR3 DNA sequence: TGTGCCAGCAGTGAACCCCAGACCTTTTCACCCCTCCACTTT. Residues: CASSEPQTFSPLHF.

This clonotype was found once. This sequence may be a read error, since a much larger clone differs from it by one base. The J gene is TRBJ2-4, the V gene TRBV10-3; 7 bases are shared with TRBD2. This CDR3 has 13 residues. V gave up 5 bases and J gave up 9 bases; unmatched junction bases: 7. Germline CDR1 ENHRY, CDR2 SYGVKD. The CDR3 region has the DNA TGTGCCATCAGTTCCCGGGGGGAAATCATTCAGTACTTC. Translating gives CAISSRGEIIQYF.

Many counts were recorded for this clonotype. CDR3 coding DNA: TGTGCCAGCAGCTTGGAGGGAAGGGTTTTCGAGCAGTACTTC. Translated: CASSLEGRVFEQYF. The chain links TRBV5-5 to TRBJ2-7; no clear D gene. V was cut by 0 bases and J by 6 bases, with 13 bases left in between. CDR1 and CDR2 from the germline V gene are SGHKS and YYEKEE (reference sequence). The CDR3 length is 14 residues. Filled out from reference TRBV5-5 and TRBJ2-7, the complete variable domain reads DAGVTQSPTHLIKTRGQQVTLRCSPISGHKSVSWYQQVLGQGPQFIFQYYEKEERGRGNFPDRFSARQFPNYSSELNVNALLLGDSALYLCASSLEGRVFEQYFGPGTRLTVT.

This clonotype was seen a handful of times. The chain employs TRBV18 and TRBJ1-3, with D unresolved. The V gene's germline CDR1 is KGHSH and CDR2 LQKENI. V was pared by 0 bases and J by 2 bases, with 8 bases between. The CDR3 totals 15 residues. The CDR3 spells CASSPPRFAGNTIYF. As DNA, the CDR3 is TGTGCCAGCTCACCACCGAGGTTTGCTGGAAACACCATATATTTT.

Many counts were recorded for this clonotype. The chain recombines TRBV7-2 with TRBJ1-3; TRBD1 might be the D (5 bases). This CDR3 spans 16 amino acids. Per the germline V gene, CDR1 is SGHTA and CDR2 is FQGNSA. V dropped 0 bases and J dropped 0 bases, with 9 bases sitting between them. CDR3: CASSLASGGSGNTIYF. CDR3 nucleotides: TGTGCCAGCAGCTTAGCGTCGGGGGGCTCTGGAAACACCATATATTTT.

The genes are TRBV4-1 and TRBJ2-5, with D tentatively TRBD2 (6 bases). The V gene lost 3 bases and the J gene lost 2 bases, with 13 bases spanning the gap. This CDR3 is 15 amino acids long. Looked up from germline, CDR1 is MGHRA and CDR2 is YSYEKL. CDR3 sequence reads: CASSHYLASQETQYF. The CDR3 DNA reads as TGCGCCAGCAGCCATTACCTAGCGAGTCAAGAGACCCAGTACTTC.

In this sample, this clonotype turned up many times. CDR3 nucleotides: TGTGCCAGCAGTATATCAAGACAGGGCAGGACTGAAGCTTTCTTT. Translated: CASSISRQGRTEAFF. The chain is built from TRBV6-2 or TRBV6-3 and TRBJ1-1; 7 bases align to TRBD1. V gave up 5 bases and J gave up 5 bases; unmatched junction bases: 11. Germline V CDR1 and CDR2: MNHEY, SVGEGT. CDR3 length: 15 amino acids.

This clonotype was observed a few times. The chain uses TRBV20-1 and TRBJ2-7; 8 bases fit TRBD2. Germline CDR1 and CDR2: DFQATT and SNEGSKA (reference sequence). There are 15 residues in the CDR3. The V gene end was trimmed by 3 bases and the J gene end by 0 bases; junction bases not matched to a gene: 7. The CDR3 bases are TGCAGTGCTAGGGGTCGGGAGGGGTACTCCTACGAGCAGTACTTC. It encodes CSARGREGYSYEQYF.

This clonotype was observed at least ten times. The V gene is TRBV28, the J gene TRBJ2-7; the match to TRBD1 covers 7 bases. Germline CDR1 reads MDHEN; CDR2 reads SYDVKM. V dropped 3 bases and J dropped 6; count of bases not matched to a gene: 5. The CDR3 covers 13 residues. The CDR3 bases are TGTGCCAGCAGTTTTAGGGGGCGAAGCGAGCAGTACTTC. Translated: CASSFRGRSEQYF.

This clonotype appeared many times. The genes are TRBV7-6 and TRBJ1-6, with D perhaps TRBD1 (5 bases). The CDR3 has 14 amino acids. With 3 bases removed from V and 6 bases from J, the gap between germline ends came to 9 bases. Germline V gene sequence: CDR1 SGHVS, CDR2 FNYEAQ. CDR3 DNA sequence: TGTGCCAGCAGCTTGGGGGGACCTAATTCACCCCTCCACTTT. Its protein product is CASSLGGPNSPLHF.

This clonotype was seen a handful of times. The chain is built from TRBV28 and TRBJ2-7; D unresolved. The CDR3 loop spans 12 amino acids. Deletions cut 6 bases from V and 3 bases from J, with 9 bases between. Germline CDR1 and CDR2: MDHEN and SYDVKM. The CDR3 reads CASSLIFYEQYF. The CDR3 bases are TGTGCCAGCAGCCTGATCTTCTACGAGCAGTACTTC.

Many counts were recorded for this clonotype. The chain links TRBV7-8 to TRBJ1-6; D call uncertain. CDR3 size: 18 residues. The germline V and J ends were trimmed by 2 bases and 0 bases, with 14 bases remaining between them. Germline V gene data show CDR1 as SGHVS and CDR2 as FQNEAQ. The CDR3 DNA reads TGTGCCAGCAGCTTAAGCGCAACGTCAAGCTCCTATAATTCACCCCTCCACTTT. It specifies CASSLSATSSSYNSPLHF.

This clonotype was seen ten or more times. The rearrangement links TRBV7-9 to TRBJ1-6; D perhaps matches TRBD1 (6 bases). CDR1 SEHNR and CDR2 FQNEAQ come from the germline V gene (reference sequence). The CDR3 consists of 14 residues. V lost 5 bases and J 10 bases, leaving 15 bases between the germline ends. Here the CDR3 reads CASSQQGGKSPLHF. In nucleotides, the CDR3 is TGTGCCAGCAGCCAACAGGGAGGAAAATCACCCCTCCACTTT.

Of note for this clonotype: It may be a read error: a sequence one base away is much more abundant. The J gene is TRBJ2-5, the V gene TRBV28; 14 positions match TRBD2. The germline gives CDR1 MDHEN, CDR2 SYDVKM. The CDR3 runs to 14 residues. V was clipped by 8 bases and J by 5 bases; unmatched bases: 4. This chain's CDR3 is CASGTSGSSETQYF. CDR3 in DNA: TGTGCCAGCGGGACTAGCGGGAGTTCGGAGACCCAGTACTTC.

This clonotype was counted ten times or more. V is TRBV18 and J is TRBJ1-6; D is unresolved. CDR1 and CDR2 (germline): KGHSH, LQKENI. Trimming left V 3 bases short and J 5 bases short, with 8 bases between. The CDR3 consists of 14 residues. Here the CDR3 DNA reads TGTGCCAGCTCACCGGCGGGAAATAATTCACCCCTCCACTTT. Translated: CASSPAGNNSPLHF.